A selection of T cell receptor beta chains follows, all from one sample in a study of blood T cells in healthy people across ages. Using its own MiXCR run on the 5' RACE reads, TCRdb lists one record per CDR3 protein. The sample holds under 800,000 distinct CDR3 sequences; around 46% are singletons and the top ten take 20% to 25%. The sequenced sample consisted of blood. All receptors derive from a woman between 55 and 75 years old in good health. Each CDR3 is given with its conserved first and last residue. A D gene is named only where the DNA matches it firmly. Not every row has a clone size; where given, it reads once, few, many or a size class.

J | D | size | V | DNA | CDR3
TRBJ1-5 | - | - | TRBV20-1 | TGCAGTGCTCCTACGGGACCGAATCAGCCCCAGCATTTT | CSAPTGPNQPQHF
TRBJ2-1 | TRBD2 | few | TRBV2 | TGTGCCAGCAGTGAATTCGGGACTAGCGGCTCCAATGAGCAGTTCTTC | CASSEFGTSGSNEQFF
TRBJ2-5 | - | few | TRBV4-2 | TGTGCCAGCAGCCAAGAAGGTGGGGGGGCCCAAGAGACCCAGTACTTC | CASSQEGGGAQETQYF
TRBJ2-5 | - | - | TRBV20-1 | TGCAGTGCTAGAGACGGTACAGGTAGCCAAGAGACCCAGTACTTC | CSARDGTGSQETQYF
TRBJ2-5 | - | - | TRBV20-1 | TGCAGTGCTAGTTACAGGGAAGAGACCCAGTACTTC | CSASYREETQYF
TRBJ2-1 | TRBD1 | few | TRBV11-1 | TGTGCCAGCTTAGGAGACAGGGTGTGGAATGAGCAGTTCTTC | CASLGDRVWNEQFF
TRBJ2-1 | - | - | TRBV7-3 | TGTGCCAGCAGCTCAAACCCAGCCTACAATGAGCAGTTCTTC | CASSSNPAYNEQFF
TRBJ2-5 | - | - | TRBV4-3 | TGCGCCAGCAGCCACTCCGAGCATGAGGCCCAGTACTTC | CASSHSEHEAQYF
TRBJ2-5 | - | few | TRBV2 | TGTGCCAGCAGTGGGGGGGGCCCCTTGAGGGAGACCCAGTACTTC | CASSGGGPLRETQYF
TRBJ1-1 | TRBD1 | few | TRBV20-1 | TGCAGTGCCAGGAGGGTTGACAGGGGTGGGACTGAAGCTTTCTTT | CSARRVDRGGTEAFF
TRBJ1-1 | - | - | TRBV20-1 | TGCAGTGCTAGACCTCCGGAAGGTAGCACTGAAGCTTTCTTT | CSARPPEGSTEAFF
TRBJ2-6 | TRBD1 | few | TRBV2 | TGTGCCAGCGGAACAGGGGCTGGGGCCAACGTCCTGACTTTC | CASGTGAGANVLTF
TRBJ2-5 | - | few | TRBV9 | TGTGCCAGCAGCGTAGCGAGTCAGGGAGGTGGGGAGACCCAGTACTTC | CASSVASQGGGETQYF
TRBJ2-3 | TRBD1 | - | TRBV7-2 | TGTGCCAGCAGCACCAGGACAGGGGAGGCAGATACGCAGTATTTT | CASSTRTGEADTQYF
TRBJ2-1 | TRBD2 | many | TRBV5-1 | TGCGCCAGCAGCTTCCTAGCGGGAGAACCCTACAATGAGCAGTTCTTC | CASSFLAGEPYNEQFF
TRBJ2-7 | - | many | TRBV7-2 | TGTGCCAGCAGCTTAGACAAAGCGGGCTACGAGCAGTACTTC | CASSLDKAGYEQYF